These 26 T cell receptor beta chains were all obtained from the same sample, sequenced in a study of cytomegalovirus exposure and HLA in healthy donors. In the PCR, 60 Vbeta and 13 Jbeta primers were used. Measured with immunoSEQ multiplex PCR; TCRdb has only the in-frame clones, and not every one. The data show over 90,000 clones, 65% to 75% seen once. Sequenced sample: PBMCs. Source of these receptors: a female donor in good health and CMV-seropositive.

This clone has just a few counts. The V call is TRBV4-3, the J call TRBJ1-1; D is undetermined. V lost 2 bases to trimming and J lost 1 base, with 5 bases between them. Germline V gene lookup returns CDR1 LGHNA and CDR2 YSLEER. This CDR3 region has 13 residues. CDR3 nucleotides: TGCGCCAGCAGCCAATTAGAGAACACTGAAGCTTTCTTT. It codes for CASSQLENTEAFF.

In its sample, this clone was seen a few times. The chain has TRBV6-6 and TRBJ2-7; maybe TRBD1 (6 bases). The CDR3 covers 15 residues. Per the germline V gene, CDR1 is MNHNY and CDR2 is SVGAGI (reference sequence). Trimming removed 2 bases from V and 0 bases from J, with 11 bases in between. The CDR3 DNA reads as TGTGCCAGCAGTTACACAGGGATCAGCTCCTACGAGCAGTACTTC. This gives the protein CASSYTGISSYEQYF.

V is TRBV28 and J is TRBJ1-1; D call uncertain. V was trimmed by 4 bases and J by 5 bases, leaving 14 bases between them. The CDR3 covers 14 residues. Per germline, CDR1 MDHEN and CDR2 SYDVKM. The CDR3: CASSYAGDGTEAFF. The CDR3 nucleotides are TGTGCCAGCAGTTATGCAGGTGACGGAACTGAAGCTTTCTTT.

This clone has only one observation. This sequence joins TRBV11-2 and TRBJ2-3; TRBD2 might be the D (6 bases). V was shortened by 5 bases and J by 9 bases, with 15 bases between the two germline ends. Germline V lookup: CDR1 SGHAT, CDR2 FQNNGV. The CDR3 sequence is 13 residues long. The CDR3: CASSPVYGGTQYF. CDR3 sequence (DNA): TGTGCCAGCAGCCCAGTCTATGGGGGGACGCAGTATTTT.

The rearrangement links TRBV11-3 to TRBJ2-7, with 7 nucleotides matching TRBD2. The CDR3 contains 13 residues. Germline V gene sequence: CDR1 SGHNT, CDR2 YENEEA. After removal of 3 bases from V and 6 bases from J, the junction contained 5 bases not matched to a gene. The CDR3 here is CASSLGGRGEQYF. In DNA form, the CDR3 reads TGTGCCAGCAGCTTGGGCGGGAGAGGCGAGCAGTACTTC. Full variable domain (remainder filled in from reference TRBV11-3 and TRBJ2-7): EAGVVQSPRYKIIEKKQPVAFWCNPISGHNTLYWYLQNLGQGPELLIRYENEEAVDDSQLPKDRFSAERLKGVDSTLKIQPAELGDSAVYLCASSLGGRGEQYFGPGTRLTVT.

The chain is built from TRBV6-4 and TRBJ2-1, with TRBD2 matching over 8 bases. The CDR3 has 13 amino acids. V was clipped by 5 bases and J by 9 bases; unmatched bases: 6. Germline V gene data show CDR1 as MRHNA and CDR2 as SNTAGT. As DNA, the CDR3 is TGTGCCAGCAGTCGGGGGGGGGAAGGTGAGCAGTTCTTC. The encoded protein is CASSRGGEGEQFF.

The rearrangement uses TRBV28 and TRBJ1-6, with 9 bases identical to TRBD1. Trimming at V came to 5 bases and at J to 6 bases, leaving 5 bases not matched to a gene. The CDR3 is made up of 15 amino acids. CDR1 is MDHEN and CDR2 is SYDVKM in the germline V gene. DNA of the CDR3: TGTGCCAGCAGTGGGACAGGGAATATTAATTCACCCCTCCACTTT. Translated, it gives CASSGTGNINSPLHF.

This sequence joins TRBV4-2 and TRBJ2-1; TRBD2 is a possible D gene (6 bases). The CDR3 sequence is 15 residues long. The V gene lost 5 bases and the J gene lost 9 bases, with 20 bases spanning the gap. Germline CDR1 LGHNA, CDR2 YNFKEQ. The CDR3 loop reads CASSIPGLSEAEQFF. The CDR3 DNA follows: TGTGCCAGCAGCATTCCGGGACTCTCGGAGGCTGAGCAGTTCTTC.

The chain combines TRBV2 with TRBJ2-3, with D tentatively TRBD2 (6 bases). The CDR3 is 13 residues long. V lost 8 bases to trimming and J lost 2 bases, with 11 bases between them. Germline-derived CDR1 and CDR2 are SNHLY and FYNNEI. The CDR3 sequence is CASPAGFTDTQYF. CDR3 DNA: TGTGCCAGCCCGGCGGGGTTCACAGATACGCAGTATTTT.

The chain combines TRBV2 with TRBJ2-1; TRBD1 aligns across 7 bases. V shed 10 bases, J shed 4 bases, and the junction held 4 bases outside the gene matches. Germline values: CDR1 SNHLY, CDR2 FYNNEI. The CDR3 has 12 residues. This CDR3 is CAIRDSYNEQFF. Here the CDR3 DNA reads TGTGCCATCCGGGACAGTTACAATGAGCAGTTCTTC.

This chain joins TRBV5-1 and TRBJ1-1; the D gene is possibly TRBD1 (6 bases). V dropped 3 bases and J dropped 4 bases, with 16 bases sitting between them. The germline gives CDR1 SGHRS, CDR2 YFSETQ. CDR3 length equals 15 residues. The CDR3 loop is CASSSLGGGGTEAFF. The CDR3 DNA reads as TGCGCCAGCAGCTCACTGGGGGGCGGGGGCACTGAAGCTTTCTTT.

The chain links TRBV7-8 to TRBJ1-3; 7 nucleotides align to TRBD1. The CDR3 totals 14 residues. CDR1 SGHVS and CDR2 FQNEAQ come from the germline V gene. V was pared by 5 bases and J by 6 bases, with 7 bases of the junction left unmatched. The DNA of the CDR3 is TGTGCCAGCAGCCACCTAGACAGGGCAAACACCATATATTTT. It codes for CASSHLDRANTIYF.

The rearrangement links TRBV19 to TRBJ1-4; D gene uncertain. V was trimmed by 6 bases and J by 3 bases, leaving 8 bases between them. The CDR3 is 13 residues long. The germline V gene has CDR1 LNHDA and CDR2 SQIVND (reference sequence). The CDR3 DNA reads as TGTGCCAGTAGCCCCCGGGCTAATGAAAAACTGTTTTTT. It specifies CASSPRANEKLFF.

This chain joins TRBV15 and TRBJ1-2; 7 bases line up with TRBD1. With 0 bases clipped from V and 7 bases from J, the junction kept 8 bases outside the gene matches. The CDR3 totals 15 residues. Germline loops: CDR1 LNHNV, CDR2 YYDKDF (reference sequence). The CDR3 sequence: CATSRELEGASGYTF. For the CDR3, the DNA is TGTGCCACCAGCAGAGAATTGGAGGGGGCGAGTGGCTACACCTTC.

The chain links TRBV29-1 to TRBJ2-7, with D perhaps TRBD1 (5 bases). Germline CDR1 and CDR2: SQVTM and ANQGSEA. The ends were cut back, 5 bases at V and 3 bases at J, with 11 bases in the middle. The CDR3 runs 12 residues. Here the CDR3 reads CSVSDSSYEQYF. The CDR3, as DNA: TGCAGCGTTTCCGACAGTAGCTACGAGCAGTACTTC.

The chain couples TRBV30 to TRBJ2-2; D possibly corresponds to TRBD1 (6 bases). The CDR3 has 12 residues. The germline V and J ends were trimmed by 2 bases and 8 bases, with 9 bases remaining between them. Germline CDR1 reads GTSNPN; CDR2 reads SVGIG (reference sequence). CDR3 amino acids: CAWSPRGGELFF. CDR3 nucleotides: TGTGCCTGGAGTCCCAGGGGTGGGGAGCTGTTTTTT.

This clone has only a few counts. The V call is TRBV5-1, the J call TRBJ2-1; 9 bases fit TRBD1. Germline CDR1 is SGHRS and CDR2 is YFSETQ. This CDR3 region has 15 residues. V was clipped by 5 bases and J by 8 bases; unmatched bases: 11. The CDR3 region is CASRDRAGQGDEQFF. CDR3 in DNA: TGCGCCAGCAGAGACCGAGCGGGACAGGGCGATGAGCAGTTCTTC.

The chain combines TRBV9 with TRBJ2-1; 9 bases map to TRBD2. The V segment lost 2 bases and the J segment 4 bases; nucleotides outside the gene matches: 4. The germline CDR1 and CDR2 sequences are SGDLS and YYNGEE. The CDR3 spans 15 residues. This CDR3 reads CASSVLAGTYNEQFF. The CDR3 region has the DNA TGTGCCAGCAGCGTGCTAGCGGGGACGTACAATGAGCAGTTCTTC.

The chain uses TRBV4-1 and TRBJ1-5; the D gene is possibly TRBD1 (6 bases). This CDR3 has 15 residues. Trimming stripped 2 bases from V and 1 base from J, with 9 bases between. Germline V lookup: CDR1 MGHRA, CDR2 YSYEKL. CDR3 nucleotide sequence: TGCGCCAGCAGCCAACAGGGGACGAGCAATCAGCCCCAGCATTTT. As protein: CASSQQGTSNQPQHF.

A few counts support this clone. This chain connects TRBV11-2 to TRBJ1-2, with 8 bases that match TRBD1. Germline assignment: CDR1 SGHAT and CDR2 FQNNGV. Trimming cost V 1 base and J 8 bases; bases outside gene matches: 9. CDR3 length equals 15 residues. The CDR3, as DNA: TGTGCCAGCAGCTTAGGTTCCGGACAGGGAGGAGGCTACACCTTC. Its protein is CASSLGSGQGGGYTF.

The chain joins TRBV5-1 to TRBJ2-5; D gene unclear. Trimming pared 1 base from V and 1 base from J, leaving 5 bases between. This CDR3 contains 13 residues. Per germline, CDR1 SGHRS and CDR2 YFSETQ. The CDR3 sequence: CASSLTFQETQYF. The CDR3, as DNA: TGCGCCAGCAGCTTGACATTCCAAGAGACCCAGTACTTC.

The chain has TRBV6-6 and TRBJ2-7; maybe TRBD2 (5 bases). Per germline, CDR1 MNHNY and CDR2 SVGAGI (reference sequence). V was pared by 7 bases and J by 4 bases, with 14 bases between. The CDR3 contains 13 residues. CDR3 DNA: TGTGCCAGCACCCGAGTCCGGGATTACGAGCAGTACTTC. The encoded protein is CASTRVRDYEQYF.

This clone has at least ten counts. This chain links TRBV14 with TRBJ2-1, with TRBD1 matching over 9 bases. The germline gives CDR1 SGHDN, CDR2 FVKESK. V shed 5 bases, J shed 5 bases, and the junction held 1 base outside the gene matches. This CDR3 contains 13 residues. The DNA of the CDR3 is TGTGCCAGCAGCGGGACAGGGAACAATGAGCAGTTCTTC. This encodes CASSGTGNNEQFF.

The chain joins TRBV6-5 to TRBJ1-2, with TRBD1 matching 9 bases. This CDR3 region has 14 residues. The ends lost 8 bases at V and 4 bases at J; junction bases unmatched: 8. The germline V gene has CDR1 MNHEY and CDR2 SVGAGI. The CDR3 loop reads CASAPGQGGYGYTF. CDR3 DNA: TGTGCCAGCGCGCCGGGACAGGGTGGCTATGGCTACACCTTC.

This clone has just one count. The rearrangement uses TRBV14 and TRBJ2-7; 11 bases match TRBD2. CDR1 is SGHDN and CDR2 is FVKESK in the germline V gene. With V trimmed by 4 bases and J by 1 base, 3 bases remained unmatched. There are 15 residues in the CDR3. CDR3 bases: TGTGCCAGCAGCCCCGGGACTAGCGGTTCCTACGAGCAGTACTTC. The encoded protein is CASSPGTSGSYEQYF.

J is TRBJ2-7 and V is TRBV6-5; 9 positions agree with TRBD1. This CDR3 contains 16 residues. V shed 3 bases and J 5 bases; nucleotides not matched to a gene: 11. The V gene's germline CDR1 is MNHEY and CDR2 SVGAGI. CDR3 protein: CASSYSGQGFSDEQYF. CDR3 sequence (DNA): TGTGCCAGCAGTTATAGTGGACAGGGGTTCTCAGACGAGCAGTACTTC.